This is a list of T cell receptor beta chains from one sample in a study of untreated major depressive disorder. Produced via immunoSEQ multiplex PCR; TCRdb's table is partial and in-frame only. The sample holds 20,000 to 25,000 clones; about 90% are singletons and the top ten take around 4.9%. Sequencing was carried out using CD4+ T cells from PBMCs. All receptors come from a woman aged 25 to 39 in good health. The CDR3 runs from the conserved cysteine through the conserved F or W. Fields, in order: clone size, J gene, V gene, D gene, CDR3 DNA, CDR3 protein. A D gene is named only where the DNA matches it firmly. Not all rows give a size; the values are once, few, many and, for expanded clones, a class.

few,TRBJ2-5,TRBV29-1,.,TGCAGCGTTGATTCCAGAGGGAAGACCCAGTACTTC,CSVDSRGKTQYF
.,TRBJ1-2,TRBV7-2,TRBD1,TGTGCCAGCAGCTTAGACAGGGGGCTTCTGGGCTACACCTTC,CASSLDRGLLGYTF
once,TRBJ1-2,TRBV6-5,TRBD1,TGTGCCAGCAGTATCGGGACAGGGATCAATGGCTACACCTTC,CASSIGTGINGYTF
.,TRBJ1-2,TRBV2,.,TGTGCCAGCAGGGGGGTAGGGGATCGGGGCTACACCTTC,CASRGVGDRGYTF
.,TRBJ2-1,TRBV9,TRBD2,TGTGCCAGCAGCGTAGTTGGGACTAGCTCCTACAATGAGCAGTTCTTC,CASSVVGTSSYNEQFF
.,TRBJ2-2,TRBV15,.,TGTGCCACCAGCAGAGAATCCTCTGGGGAGCTGTTTTTT,CATSRESSGELFF
.,TRBJ1-2,TRBV29-1,.,TGCAGCGTTGCGACAGGTACTAACTATGGCTACACCTTC,CSVATGTNYGYTF
.,TRBJ1-2,TRBV2,TRBD1,TGTGCCAGCAGCACATACAGGGGGAACTATGGCTACACCTTC,CASSTYRGNYGYTF
.,TRBJ1-6,TRBV5-1,.,TGCGCCAGCAGCTTGGGGATAGGGTCACCCCTCCACTTT,CASSLGIGSPLHF
.,TRBJ1-4,TRBV2,TRBD1,TGTGCCAGCAGTTCGGACAGGGGTTGGGAAAAACTGTTTTTT,CASSSDRGWEKLFF
.,TRBJ1-5,TRBV29-1,.,TGCAGCGTTGAGATGAGCGGGGATCAGCCCCAGCATTTT,CSVEMSGDQPQHF
.,TRBJ1-2,TRBV6-1,.,TGTGCCAGCAGTGAAGCCGAGGTGGGTGGCTACACCTTC,CASSEAEVGGYTF
.,TRBJ1-1,TRBV11-1,.,TGTGCCAGCAGCTTATTCGGGGGGAACACTGAAGCTTTCTTT,CASSLFGGNTEAFF
few,TRBJ2-2,TRBV5-1,.,TGCGCCAGCAGCTTGGAAAACCCGGGGGAGCTGTTTTTT,CASSLENPGELFF
.,TRBJ1-5,TRBV5-8,TRBD1,TGTGCCAGCAGCCCCCGGACAGGGGTTCAGCCCCAGCATTTT,CASSPRTGVQPQHF
.,TRBJ1-1,TRBV27,TRBD1,TGTGCCAGCAGTCTGGGACAGGGATACACTGAAGCTTTCTTT,CASSLGQGYTEAFF
.,TRBJ1-2,TRBV2,TRBD1,TGTGCCAGCAGAGGCTCAGGGGGCGCGAGTGGCTACACCTTC,CASRGSGGASGYTF
.,TRBJ2-6,TRBV2,TRBD1,TGTGCCAGCACCGGGACAGGGGGGAGTGGGGCCAACGTCCTGACTTTC,CASTGTGGSGANVLTF
once,TRBJ2-7,TRBV19,.,TGTGCCAGTAGTACAGGGGTCTACGAGCAGTACTTC,CASSTGVYEQYF
.,TRBJ1-2,TRBV27,.,TGTGCCAGCAGTTTAATTGGGGGGACGGGAGGCTACACCTTC,CASSLIGGTGGYTF
few,TRBJ2-3,TRBV7-2,.,TGTGCCAGCAGCTTACTGTGGAGGTCCGGGGATACGCAGTATTTT,CASSLLWRSGDTQYF
.,TRBJ1-2,TRBV10-3,.,TGTGCCATCAGTGGTGCAGGGAGCAACTATGGCTACACCTTC,CAISGAGSNYGYTF
.,TRBJ2-7,TRBV7-2,.,TGTGCCAGCAGCTTAGGGGGCGGGGAGACCTCCTACGAGCAGTACTTC,CASSLGGGETSYEQYF
.,TRBJ1-4,TRBV10-3,.,TGTGCCATCAGTGTCCAGGGAGAAAAACTGTTTTTT,CAISVQGEKLFF
.,TRBJ1-5,TRBV6-1,TRBD1,TGTGCCAGCAGTGAAGGACAGGGTGAGGGTCAGCCCCAGCATTTT,CASSEGQGEGQPQHF
.,TRBJ2-7,TRBV27,.,TGTGCCAGCAGTTTGAGGACGGAATACGGGCAGTACTTC,CASSLRTEYGQYF
.,TRBJ2-7,TRBV7-2,.,TGTGCCAGCAGCACCCAGAGACAGGCTAGCGAGCAGTACTTC,CASSTQRQASEQYF
.,TRBJ2-5,TRBV4-2,TRBD1,TGTGCCAGCAGCCAAGGACAGGGGGGAGAGACCCAGTACTTC,CASSQGQGGETQYF
.,TRBJ1-6,TRBV9,TRBD1,TGTGCCACCTCACAGGGGGACAATTCACCCCTCCACTTT,CATSQGDNSPLHF
.,TRBJ2-3,TRBV28,.,TGTGCCAGCAGTCCCACCCCTCTGGGGAGTACGCAGTATTTT,CASSPTPLGSTQYF
.,TRBJ1-1,TRBV19,.,TGTGCCAGTAGTCCCCGGGACCGGACTGAAGCTTTCTTT,CASSPRDRTEAFF
.,TRBJ2-2,TRBV29-1,.,TGCAGCGTAGCAATGAACACCGGGGAGCTGTTTTTT,CSVAMNTGELFF
.,TRBJ2-5,TRBV18,TRBD1,TGTGCCAGCTCACCAAGGACAGGTCGTCAAGAGACCCAGTACTTC,CASSPRTGRQETQYF
.,TRBJ2-1,TRBV5-1,TRBD2,TGCGCCAGCAGCTTGACTAGCGGCTACAATGAGCAGTTCTTC,CASSLTSGYNEQFF
.,TRBJ1-1,TRBV30,.,TGTGCCTGGAGTCGTACATTGAACACTGAAGCTTTCTTT,CAWSRTLNTEAFF
.,TRBJ2-7,TRBV5-5,.,TGTGCCAGCGCCAGGACAGGGGAGGCGGGGGGCGCCTACGAGCAGTACTTC,CASARTGEAGGAYEQYF
.,TRBJ2-7,TRBV2,TRBD2,TGTGCCAGCAGGGACCAAGCGGGGGGTATTAGCGAGCAGTACTTC,CASRDQAGGISEQYF
.,TRBJ1-2,TRBV5-8,.,TGTGCCAGCAGCCGAAGCGCGGGGAACGGGGTATACTATGGCTACACCTTC,CASSRSAGNGVYYGYTF
once,TRBJ1-5,TRBV28,TRBD1,TGTGCCAGCGGACCAGGACAGGGGGCGAATCAGCCCCAGCATTTT,CASGPGQGANQPQHF
.,TRBJ1-4,TRBV9,TRBD1,TGTGCCAGCAACCAAGGGGGCCAGGGTGAAAAACTGTTTTTT,CASNQGGQGEKLFF
.,TRBJ2-5,TRBV10-3,.,TGTGCCATCAGTGAGGAACTAGCAGTCGAGACCCAGTACTTC,CAISEELAVETQYF